The 15 T cell receptor beta chains in this list originate from one sample, sequenced in a study of blood T cell repertoires in COVID-19. The repertoire was sequenced with immunoSEQ multiplex PCR; TCRdb's copy has only in-frame clones and lacks some. The sample consists of some 200,000 clones, more than 80% of them appearing once. Specimen: peripheral blood. The receptors here all came from a woman aged 80 or over with COVID-19, enrolled during active disease.

The chain is built from TRBV14 and TRBJ2-3; 7 bases agree with TRBD2. CDR3 length: 17 amino acids. Germline-derived CDR1 and CDR2 are SGHDN and FVKESK. The J segment lost 4 bases and the V segment lost 4 bases, leaving 14 bases of the junction unmatched. The CDR3 loop reads CASSRRLARGPADTQYF. CDR3 DNA sequence: TGTGCCAGCAGCCGGAGACTAGCTCGAGGTCCTGCAGATACGCAGTATTTT. Variable domain in full (rest from reference TRBV14 and TRBJ2-3): EAGVTQFPSHSVIEKGQTVTLRCDPISGHDNLYWYRRVMGKEIKFLLHFVKESKQDESGMPNNRFLAERTGGTYSTLKVQPAELEDSGVYFCASSRRLARGPADTQYFGPGTRLTVL.

The gene calls are TRBV4-2 and TRBJ2-1; 9 bases line up with TRBD2. V trimming: 0 bases; J trimming: 8 bases; junction bases outside the gene matches: 11. Per germline, CDR1 LGHNA and CDR2 YNFKEQ. The length of the CDR3 is 17 residues. CDR3 sequence: CASSQERGSGGGYEQFF. The CDR3 DNA follows: TGTGCCAGCAGCCAAGAGAGGGGTAGCGGGGGAGGATATGAGCAGTTCTTC.

The V and J genes are TRBV5-1 and TRBJ1-2; no firm D call. V was trimmed by 1 base and J by 7 bases, leaving 17 bases between them. This CDR3 is 15 amino acids long. The germline V gene encodes CDR1 SGHRS and CDR2 YFSETQ. CDR3 DNA sequence: TGCGCCAGCAGCTTGTCCCTAGGGAGTGGCGGTGGCTACACCTTC. It codes for CASSLSLGSGGGYTF.

This clone was counted a single time. The chain is built from TRBV2 and TRBJ1-6; possible D gene TRBD1, 6 bases. Trimming stripped 7 bases from V and 6 bases from J, with 13 bases between. The CDR3 runs 14 residues. Germline V gene data show CDR1 as SNHLY and CDR2 as FYNNEI. The CDR3 DNA follows: TGTGCCAGCAAGACAGGAGATTTTAATTCACCCCTCCACTTT. Its translation is CASKTGDFNSPLHF.

The chain joins TRBV2 to TRBJ2-5; 13 positions agree with TRBD2. There are 16 residues in the CDR3. Germline trimming cut 6 bases from V and 4 bases from J; bases unmatched to any gene: 8. CDR1 SNHLY and CDR2 FYNNEI come from the germline V gene. CDR3 coding DNA: TGTGCCAGCAGAGTTGGACTAGCGGGAGCCACAGAGACCCAGTACTTC. Protein sequence: CASRVGLAGATETQYF.

The chain carries TRBV5-4 and TRBJ1-6, with D perhaps TRBD1 (6 bases). Germline CDR1 reads SGHNT; CDR2 reads YYREEE (reference sequence). This CDR3 is 14 amino acids long. The germline V and J ends were trimmed by 8 bases and 7 bases, with 16 bases remaining between them. For the CDR3, the DNA is TGTGCCAGTCACGTCGACAGGTCGAATTCACCCCTCCACTTT. Amino acids: CASHVDRSNSPLHF.

This clone has a handful of counts. The V and J genes are TRBV2 and TRBJ2-7; D unresolved. V shed 4 bases and J shed 4 bases, with 11 bases lying between them. Germline CDR1 SNHLY, CDR2 FYNNEI. The CDR3 loop spans 13 amino acids. The chain's CDR3 is CASSAPTLYEQYF. The CDR3 region has the DNA TGTGCCAGCAGTGCCCCTACCTTGTACGAGCAGTACTTC.

The chain has TRBV27 and TRBJ1-1, with D uncertain. Germline CDR1 MNHEY, CDR2 SMNVEV (reference sequence). This CDR3 has 15 residues. V dropped 5 bases and J dropped 0 bases, with 13 bases sitting between them. CDR3 DNA: TGTGCCAGCAGTAGGCAGGCTGCCTTGAACACTGAAGCTTTCTTT. Its protein is CASSRQAALNTEAFF.

V gene TRBV19 combines with J gene TRBJ2-2; TRBD1 might be the D (5 bases). V lost 6 bases to trimming and J lost 1 base, with 9 bases between them. In germline, CDR1 is LNHDA, CDR2 SQIVND (reference sequence). This CDR3 region has 14 residues. CDR3 in amino acids: CASRTDRNTGELFF. The CDR3 bases are TGTGCCAGTAGAACAGACAGGAACACCGGGGAGCTGTTTTTT. The entire variable domain, with the rest obtained from reference TRBV19 and TRBJ2-2, is as follows: DGGITQSPKYLFRKEGQNVTLSCEQNLNHDAMYWYRQDPGQGLRLIYYSQIVNDFQKGDIAEGYSVSREKKESFPLTVTSAQKNPTAFYLCASRTDRNTGELFFGEGSRLTVL.

The rearrangement uses TRBV2 and TRBJ1-2, with 7 bases identical to TRBD1. This CDR3 has 13 amino acids. The germline V gene has CDR1 SNHLY and CDR2 FYNNEI. The J segment lost 8 bases and the V segment lost 6 bases, leaving 9 bases of the junction unmatched. Written as DNA, the CDR3 is TGTGCCAGCAGCTGGGACAGAGTGGAAGGCTACACCTTC. Its translation: CASSWDRVEGYTF.

The rearrangement uses TRBV7-3 and TRBJ2-7, with D possibly TRBD2 on 7 matching bases. The CDR3 runs 15 residues. Germline V gene data show CDR1 as SGHTA and CDR2 as FQGTGA. V dropped 2 bases and J dropped 3 bases, with 14 bases sitting between them. CDR3 bases: TGTGCCAGCAGCTTAGGGGGGGCCCTTATCTACGAGCAGTACTTC. Translating it yields CASSLGGALIYEQYF.

The V call is TRBV4-2, the J call TRBJ1-4, with 10 bases identical to TRBD1. This CDR3 spans 15 amino acids. CDR1 is LGHNA and CDR2 is YNFKEQ in the germline V gene. V shed 0 bases, J shed 6 bases, and the junction held 1 base outside the gene matches. The CDR3: CASSQDGTGDEKLFF. The CDR3 coding sequence is TGTGCCAGCAGCCAAGATGGGACAGGGGATGAAAAACTGTTTTTT.

CDR3 sequence: CASSSGQGNEKLFF. CDR3 nucleotides: TGTGCCAGCAGTTCGGGACAGGGAAATGAAAAACTGTTTTTT. The chain combines TRBV6-5 with TRBJ1-4, with 9 bases matching TRBD1. The J segment lost 5 bases and the V segment lost 4 bases, leaving 2 bases of the junction unmatched. Germline lookup yields CDR1 MNHEY and CDR2 SVGAGI. The CDR3 has 14 amino acids.

The J gene is TRBJ1-4, the V gene TRBV27, with D possibly TRBD1 on 6 matching bases. The CDR3 length is 16 residues. Germline V gives CDR1 MNHEY, CDR2 SMNVEV (reference sequence). Trimming took off 8 bases at V and 3 bases at J, with 19 bases between the two ends. CDR3: CASSYAGGRPNEKLFF. The CDR3 DNA reads TGTGCCAGCTCCTACGCGGGGGGCCGGCCTAATGAAAAACTGTTTTTT.

The sample holds a few counts of this clone. The rearrangement links TRBV24-1 to TRBJ2-7; 7 bases fit TRBD2. V lost 6 bases and J lost 1; bases outside the gene matches: 2. The CDR3 has 13 amino acids. CDR1 and CDR2 (germline): KGHDR, SFDVKD. CDR3 bases: TGTGCCACCAGTCCAGCGGGGTCCTACGAGCAGTACTTC. It encodes CATSPAGSYEQYF.